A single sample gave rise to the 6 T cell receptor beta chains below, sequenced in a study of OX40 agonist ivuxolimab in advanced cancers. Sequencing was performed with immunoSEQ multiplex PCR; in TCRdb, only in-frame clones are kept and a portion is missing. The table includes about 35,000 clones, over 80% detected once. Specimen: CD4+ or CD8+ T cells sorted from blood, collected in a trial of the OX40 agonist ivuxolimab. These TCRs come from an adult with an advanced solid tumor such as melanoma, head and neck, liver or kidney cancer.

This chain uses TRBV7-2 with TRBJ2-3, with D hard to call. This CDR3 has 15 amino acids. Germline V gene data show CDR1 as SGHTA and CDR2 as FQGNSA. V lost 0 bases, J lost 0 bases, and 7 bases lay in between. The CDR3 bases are TGTGCCAGCAGCTTAGCTATATCGAGCACAGATACGCAGTATTTT. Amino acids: CASSLAISSTDTQYF.

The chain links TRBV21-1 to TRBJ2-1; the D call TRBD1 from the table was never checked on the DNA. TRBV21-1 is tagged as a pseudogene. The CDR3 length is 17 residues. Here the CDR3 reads CASSNAHVPTWGHEQFF. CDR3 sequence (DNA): TGTGCCAGCAGCAACGCCCACGTCCCTACATGGGGCCATGAGCAGTTCTTC.

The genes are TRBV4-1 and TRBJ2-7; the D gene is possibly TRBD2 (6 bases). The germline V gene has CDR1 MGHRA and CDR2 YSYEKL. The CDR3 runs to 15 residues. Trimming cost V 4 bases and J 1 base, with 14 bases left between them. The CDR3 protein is CASSRLVGGSYEQYF. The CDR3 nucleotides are TGCGCCAGCAGCCGCCTAGTGGGGGGTTCCTACGAGCAGTACTTC.

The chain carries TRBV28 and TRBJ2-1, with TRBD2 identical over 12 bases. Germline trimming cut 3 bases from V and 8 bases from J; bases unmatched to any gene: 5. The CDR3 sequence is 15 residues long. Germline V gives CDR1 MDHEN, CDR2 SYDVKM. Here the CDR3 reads CASSFPRLAGDEQFF. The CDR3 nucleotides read TGTGCCAGCAGTTTTCCTAGACTAGCGGGAGATGAGCAGTTCTTC. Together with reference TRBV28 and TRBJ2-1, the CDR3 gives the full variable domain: DVKVTQSSRYLVKRTGEKVFLECVQDMDHENMFWYRQDPGLGLRLIYFSYDVKMKEKGDIPEGYSVSREKKERFSLILESASTNQTSMYLCASSFPRLAGDEQFFGPGTRLTVL.

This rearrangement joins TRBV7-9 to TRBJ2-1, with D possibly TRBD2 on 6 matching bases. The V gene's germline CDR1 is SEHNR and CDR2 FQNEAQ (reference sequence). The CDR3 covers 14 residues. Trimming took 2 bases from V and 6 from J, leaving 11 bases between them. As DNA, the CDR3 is TGTGCCAGCAGCTTAACCCTAGCGTTCAATGAGCAGTTCTTC. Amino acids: CASSLTLAFNEQFF.

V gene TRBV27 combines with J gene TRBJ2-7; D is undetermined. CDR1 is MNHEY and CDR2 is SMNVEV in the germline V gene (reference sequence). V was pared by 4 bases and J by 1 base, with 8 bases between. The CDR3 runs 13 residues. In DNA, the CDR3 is TGTGCCAGCAGTTCCAGTCCATCCTACGAGCAGTACTTC. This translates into CASSSSPSYEQYF.